This T cell receptor beta chain emerged from a study of cytomegalovirus exposure and HLA in healthy donors. The CDR3 consists of 15 residues. CDR1 SGHTA and CDR2 FQGNSA come from the germline V gene. The ends lost 8 bases at V and 8 bases at J; junction bases unmatched: 10. Use of 60 Vbeta and 13 Jbeta primers characterized the PCR. Generated by immunoSEQ multiplex PCR, the TCRdb table keeps only in-frame clones and is missing some. Of fewer than 95,000 clones in the sample, roughly 67% are singletons; the top ten hold about 22%. The chain carries TRBV7-2 and TRBJ2-2; 11 nucleotides align to TRBD2. The sequence derives from a woman between 50 and 59 years old in good health and CMV-seropositive. The sequenced material came from PBMCs. CDR3: CASGNSGGASGELFF. The CDR3 DNA reads as TGTGCCAGCGGAAATAGCGGGGGGGCGTCGGGGGAGCTGTTTTTT.